This passage covers 15 T cell receptor beta chains from one sample sequenced in a study of shared clonotypes between healthy human individuals (dated by TCRdb to the early 2020s). The library was produced with the immunoSEQ multiplex PCR assay. The clones in this table, taken by TCRdb from immuneACCESS, are in-frame only. Not every clone is retained; where verified, under half of the shortfall comes from an unresolved V gene, and the cause of the rest is unknown. The sample records hundreds of thousands of clones, around 72% of which are singletons. The ten largest clonotypes hold 1.8% of the sample. Sequences were obtained from memory CD4+ T cells sorted from blood. The sample's cell subset or site, from its label and the paper: CD45RA-negative fraction. The source of these receptors is a woman aged 25 to 45 in good health.

The chain carries TRBV19 and TRBJ1-2; the D gene is possibly TRBD1 (5 bases). The CDR3 contains 14 residues. Trimming removed 5 bases at V and 4 bases at J, with 14 bases between. The germline V gene encodes CDR1 LNHDA and CDR2 SQIVND (reference sequence). The CDR3 sequence is CASSFSGDPYGYTF. For the CDR3, the DNA is TGTGCCAGTAGTTTCTCGGGGGACCCCTATGGCTACACCTTC.

The sample holds a few counts of this clone. V gene TRBV19 combines with J gene TRBJ1-4; TRBD1 aligns across 7 bases. V lost 6 bases and J lost 2; bases outside the gene matches: 6. The CDR3 sequence is 15 residues long. Germline V gives CDR1 LNHDA, CDR2 SQIVND (reference sequence). CDR3 nucleotide sequence: TGTGCCAGTAGACTCGACAGGGCGACTAATGAAAAACTGTTTTTT. Amino acids: CASRLDRATNEKLFF.

The chain recombines TRBV2 with TRBJ2-3; no definite D call. The germline V gene encodes CDR1 SNHLY and CDR2 FYNNEI. The CDR3 is 13 amino acids. The germline V and J ends were trimmed by 4 bases and 4 bases, with 9 bases remaining between them. CDR3 loop: CASSASDSDTQYF. CDR3 nucleotides: TGTGCCAGCAGTGCCTCGGATTCAGATACGCAGTATTTT.

The chain employs TRBV5-1 and TRBJ1-2, with TRBD1 matching over 7 bases. Per germline, CDR1 SGHRS and CDR2 YFSETQ. After removal of 0 bases from V and 7 bases from J, the junction contained 6 bases not matched to a gene. CDR3 length: 14 residues. The CDR3 DNA is TGCGCCAGCAGCTTGGGACAGGGTTATTTTGGCTACACCTTC. It translates to CASSLGQGYFGYTF.

The V and J genes are TRBV6-5 and TRBJ2-1, with TRBD1 matching over 11 bases. This CDR3 has 16 residues. V gave up 0 bases and J gave up 7 bases; unmatched junction bases: 5. CDR1 and CDR2 from the germline V gene are MNHEY and SVGAGI. DNA for the CDR3: TGTGCCAGCAGTTACTCGACAGGGACAGGGGGGAATGAGCAGTTCTTC. It specifies CASSYSTGTGGNEQFF.

The chain carries TRBV19 and TRBJ2-5; D not resolved. This CDR3 region has 14 residues. Trimming took off 10 bases at V and 5 bases at J, with 20 bases between the two ends. Germline CDR1 reads LNHDA; CDR2 reads SQIVND (reference sequence). CDR3: CATANGIGFETQYF. As DNA, the CDR3 is TGTGCCACCGCGAACGGAATAGGTTTTGAGACCCAGTACTTC.

The chain has TRBV5-6 and TRBJ2-3; D is possibly TRBD2 (6 bases). There are 16 residues in the CDR3. Per the germline V gene, CDR1 is SGHDT and CDR2 is YYEEEE. The germline V and J ends were trimmed by 4 bases and 0 bases, with 15 bases remaining between them. Here the CDR3 DNA reads TGTGCCAGCAGCCTAGGACTACCGACCAGCACAGATACGCAGTATTTT. Translation gives CASSLGLPTSTDTQYF.

This rearrangement joins TRBV19 to TRBJ1-5; D is unresolved. V lost 3 bases, J lost 4 bases, and 13 bases lay in between. The length of the CDR3 is 15 residues. The germline V gene has CDR1 LNHDA and CDR2 SQIVND (reference sequence). CDR3 protein: CASSIRAPANQPQHF. As DNA, the CDR3 is TGTGCCAGTAGTATTAGGGCCCCGGCAAATCAGCCCCAGCATTTT.

This CDR3 is CSALSGTVNTEAFF. CDR3 nucleotide sequence: TGCAGCGCCTTATCCGGGACAGTGAACACTGAAGCTTTCTTT. This rearrangement joins TRBV29-1 to TRBJ1-1; 7 nucleotides line up with TRBD1. This CDR3 spans 14 amino acids. CDR1 SQVTM and CDR2 ANQGSEA come from the germline V gene. J was trimmed by 0 bases and V by 7 bases; bases with no gene match: 8. The full variable domain, its missing parts supplied by reference TRBV29-1 and TRBJ1-1, is SAVISQKPSRDICQRGTSLTIQCQVDSQVTMMFWYRQQPGQSLTLIATANQGSEATYESGFVIDKFPISRPNLTFSTLTVSNMSPEDSSIYLCSALSGTVNTEAFFGQGTRLTVV.

V and J are TRBV19 and TRBJ1-4; 7 bases match TRBD1. This CDR3 spans 15 amino acids. Germline CDR1 LNHDA, CDR2 SQIVND (reference sequence). The CDR3 sequence: CAYELRTGYNEKLFF. Written as DNA, the CDR3 is TGTGCTTACGAATTGAGGACAGGCTATAATGAAAAACTGTTTTTT.

A note on this clone: Distinct nucleotide sequences in the sample also encode this CDR3. V usage is TRBV28 and J usage is TRBJ2-7; TRBD1 matches 10 bases. Germline assignment: CDR1 MDHEN and CDR2 SYDVKM. The CDR3 runs 13 residues. Trimming at V came to 6 bases and at J to 3 bases, leaving 2 bases not matched to a gene. DNA for the CDR3: TGTGCCAGCAGGGGACAGGGGAGCTACGAGCAGTACTTC. It is translated as CASRGQGSYEQYF.

V usage is TRBV6-6 and J usage is TRBJ1-1, with TRBD1 as a possible D gene (5 bases). Germline CDR1 reads MNHNY; CDR2 reads SVGAGI (reference sequence). Trimming left V 7 bases short and J 2 bases short, with 14 bases between. CDR3 length equals 14 residues. In DNA, the CDR3 is TGTGCCAGCATCCGAACAGGACGTAACACTGAAGCTTTCTTT. Its translation is CASIRTGRNTEAFF.

This clone was seen a few times. V is TRBV11-2 and J is TRBJ2-1; 7 bases fit TRBD1. V lost 3 bases and J lost 6; bases outside the gene matches: 5. CDR3 size: 14 residues. CDR1 is SGHAT and CDR2 is FQNNGV in the germline V gene. This CDR3 is CASSLGQTSNEQFF. The CDR3 DNA follows: TGTGCCAGCAGCTTGGGACAGACTTCCAATGAGCAGTTCTTC.

This rearrangement joins TRBV7-2 to TRBJ1-3; D perhaps matches TRBD1 (5 bases). Deletions cut 1 base from V and 7 bases from J, with 14 bases between. This CDR3 comprises 15 residues. Germline-derived CDR1 and CDR2 are SGHTA and FQGNSA. For the CDR3, the DNA is TGTGCCAGCAGCTTAGTCGGGCAGGGAGGCAACACCATATATTTT. Its translation is CASSLVGQGGNTIYF.

This clone came up once. The rearrangement links TRBV5-1 to TRBJ2-1; 13 nucleotides match TRBD2. V shed 4 bases and J 0 bases; nucleotides not matched to a gene: 10. Germline CDR1 SGHRS, CDR2 YFSETQ. The length of the CDR3 is 19 residues. The CDR3 sequence: CASSPSRTSGGSSYNEQFF. The CDR3 DNA sequence: TGCGCCAGCAGCCCGAGCAGGACTAGCGGGGGTAGCTCCTACAATGAGCAGTTCTTC.